The next 19 T cell receptor beta chains were all read from a single sample in a study of technical replicates of blood from a few donors (TCRdb year 2017). Library method: the immunoSEQ multiplex PCR assay. TCRdb re-hosts the immuneACCESS table, in-frame sequences only. Its copies lack some clones; in the studies checked, an unresolved V gene accounts for under half of them, and the cause for the rest is not known. The sample table records about 80,000 clones; 91% of these occur just once. The ten largest clones add up to about 0.39% of the sample. The specimen was T cells isolated from PBMCs. These receptors all come from a human donor in good health.

The chain couples TRBV4-2 to TRBJ1-1, with TRBD1 matching over 9 bases. The CDR3 runs to 17 residues. J was trimmed by 2 bases and V by 1 base; bases with no gene match: 8. Germline lookup yields CDR1 LGHNA and CDR2 YNFKEQ. The CDR3 is CASSQVGTGLFNTEAFF. CDR3 nucleotides: TGTGCCAGCAGCCAAGTGGGGACAGGGCTTTTTAACACTGAAGCTTTCTTT.

The gene calls are TRBV27 and TRBJ2-1, with 7 bases that match TRBD2. Trimming at V came to 0 bases and at J to 6 bases, leaving 23 bases not matched to a gene. This CDR3 contains 21 residues. CDR1 is MNHEY, CDR2 SMNVEV, per germline (reference sequence). For the CDR3, the DNA is TGTGCCAGCAGTTTATCCTACCGACCGTGGACGGCTAGCGGCCGGAGCAATGAGCAGTTCTTC. As protein: CASSLSYRPWTASGRSNEQFF.

CDR3 in amino acids: CASSLNRDDGYTF. For the CDR3, the DNA is TGTGCCAGCAGCTTAAACAGGGATGATGGCTACACCTTC. This chain uses TRBV7-6 with TRBJ1-2; D may be TRBD1 (6 bases). CDR1 and CDR2 from the germline V gene are SGHVS and FNYEAQ. V was cut by 2 bases and J by 6 bases, with 10 bases left in between. CDR3 length: 13 amino acids.

This chain connects TRBV5-1 to TRBJ2-7, with 7 nucleotides matching TRBD1. V shed 4 bases and J 0 bases; nucleotides not matched to a gene: 7. The V gene's germline CDR1 is SGHRS and CDR2 YFSETQ. The CDR3 is 15 residues long. CDR3 loop: CASSDGTATSYEQYF. CDR3 in DNA: TGCGCCAGCAGCGACGGGACAGCAACCTCCTACGAGCAGTACTTC.

The rearrangement joins TRBV7-3 to TRBJ2-1; 12 bases are shared with TRBD2. Per the germline V gene, CDR1 is SGHTA and CDR2 is FQGTGA. Trimming at V came to 3 bases and at J to 3 bases, leaving 3 bases not matched to a gene. This CDR3 contains 16 residues. CDR3 bases: TGTGCCAGCAGCTTTCGGACTAGCGGGAACTACAATGAGCAGTTCTTC. It codes for CASSFRTSGNYNEQFF.

This chain joins TRBV13 and TRBJ2-5, with D possibly being TRBD2 (5 bases). From germline, CDR1 is PRHDT and CDR2 FYEKMQ (reference sequence). Trimming took 5 bases from V and 5 from J, leaving 15 bases between them. CDR3 length equals 14 residues. The CDR3 DNA reads TGTGCCAGCAGCCCCCCACCGGGATATGAGACCCAGTACTTC. It encodes CASSPPPGYETQYF.

This clone was seen a handful of times. The rearrangement uses TRBV7-9 and TRBJ1-4; D remains unclear. Germline CDR1 SEHNR, CDR2 FQNEAQ (reference sequence). V was trimmed by 6 bases and J by 8 bases, leaving 10 bases between them. This CDR3 is built from 12 residues. CDR3 sequence: CASSSNGEKLFF. DNA for the CDR3: TGTGCCAGCAGTTCAAACGGGGAAAAACTGTTTTTT.

This rearrangement joins TRBV2 to TRBJ1-1, with D hard to call. There are 13 residues in the CDR3. In germline, CDR1 is SNHLY, CDR2 FYNNEI. Deletions cut 11 bases from V and 0 bases from J, with 13 bases between. CDR3 residues: CAGAVRMNTEAFF. CDR3 nucleotide sequence: TGTGCCGGAGCGGTAAGGATGAACACTGAAGCTTTCTTT. Variable domain in full (rest from reference TRBV2 and TRBJ1-1): EPEVTQTPSHQVTQMGQEVILRCVPISNHLYFYWYRQILGQKVEFLVSFYNNEISEKSEIFDDQFSVERPDGSNFTLKIRSTKLEDSAMYFCAGAVRMNTEAFFGQGTRLTVV.

The rearrangement uses TRBV23-1 and TRBJ1-5; 10 bases line up with TRBD1. TRBV23-1 is placed among ORFs of uncertain function. The CDR3 loop spans 19 amino acids. V shed 3 bases and J 2 bases; nucleotides not matched to a gene: 13. As DNA, the CDR3 is TGCGCCAGCAGTCAGACCTTAGACCCGACAGGGGGCGGCAATCAGCCCCAGCATTTT. Its translation is CASSQTLDPTGGGNQPQHF.

The chain is built from TRBV9 and TRBJ2-1; weak D call: TRBD1 (8 bases). The V end was cut by 3 bases, the J end by 8 bases, with 18 bases between. The CDR3 extends over 15 amino acids. The germline CDR1 and CDR2 sequences are SGDLS and YYNGEE. The CDR3 sequence: CASSATGVGRDEQFF. As DNA, the CDR3 is TGTGCCAGCAGCGCGACAGGGGTAGGGAGGGATGAGCAGTTCTTC.

This clone was found once. This rearrangement joins TRBV7-9 to TRBJ2-3, with D tentatively TRBD1 (5 bases). This CDR3 is 15 amino acids long. The V gene's germline CDR1 is SEHNR and CDR2 FQNEAQ (reference sequence). The ends were cut back, 6 bases at V and 3 bases at J, with 16 bases in the middle. CDR3 protein: CASRLRGRETDTQYF. The CDR3 DNA reads as TGTGCCAGCAGGCTTAGAGGCAGGGAAACAGATACGCAGTATTTT.

V gene TRBV15 combines with J gene TRBJ1-1; TRBD1 is a possible D gene (6 bases). The V and J ends lost 3 bases and 3 bases respectively, with 11 bases between them. This CDR3 region has 14 residues. The V gene's germline CDR1 is LNHNV and CDR2 YYDKDF (reference sequence). DNA of the CDR3: TGTGCCACCAGCAGCCCGGGACACGACACTGAAGCTTTCTTT. Its protein product is CATSSPGHDTEAFF.

The rearrangement joins TRBV10-2 to TRBJ2-1; 8 bases agree with TRBD2. Germline values: CDR1 WSHSY, CDR2 SAAADI. V dropped 2 bases and J dropped 6; count of bases not matched to a gene: 6. CDR3 length: 15 amino acids. CDR3 region: CASSENTGGSNEQFF. As DNA, the CDR3 is TGCGCCAGCAGTGAGAATACGGGAGGGAGCAATGAGCAGTTCTTC.

The rearrangement uses TRBV6-1 and TRBJ2-7, with TRBD2 identical over 7 bases. CDR3 length equals 14 residues. Germline V lookup: CDR1 MNHNS, CDR2 SASEGT. The trim removed 5 bases at V and 3 bases at J, leaving 7 bases unmatched. The CDR3 coding sequence is TGTGCCAGCAGTCACGGACTAGATCTCTACGAGCAGTACTTC. This sequence encodes CASSHGLDLYEQYF.

The rearrangement joins TRBV11-3 to TRBJ2-3, with a tentative D call TRBD1 (6 bases). Germline CDR1 reads SGHNT; CDR2 reads YENEEA. The length of the CDR3 is 15 residues. V dropped 1 base and J dropped 2 bases, with 10 bases sitting between them. CDR3 DNA sequence: TGTGCCAGCAGCTTAGTAGGGGGAACCACAGATACGCAGTATTTT. It specifies CASSLVGGTTDTQYF.

The V gene is TRBV27, the J gene TRBJ1-1; D gene uncertain. The CDR3 is 14 amino acids. V was trimmed by 4 bases and J by 0 bases, leaving 9 bases between them. CDR1 and CDR2 from the germline V gene are MNHEY and SMNVEV (reference sequence). This chain's CDR3 is CASSWRGLNTEAFF. The CDR3 bases are TGTGCCAGCAGTTGGAGAGGGCTGAACACTGAAGCTTTCTTT.

The chain carries TRBV5-5 and TRBJ2-1; 8 nucleotides line up with TRBD1. The J segment lost 11 bases and the V segment lost 0 bases, leaving 4 bases of the junction unmatched. The length of the CDR3 is 13 residues. CDR1 and CDR2 from the germline V gene are SGHKS and YYEKEE (reference sequence). The CDR3 DNA reads as TGTGCCAGCAGCTTGGCGGACAGGGTGCAGCAGTTCTTC. It codes for CASSLADRVQQFF.

Only one count was recorded for this clone. The J gene is TRBJ2-7, the V gene TRBV15, with TRBD1 identical over 7 bases. CDR3 length: 14 residues. With 5 bases clipped from V and 3 bases from J, the junction kept 7 bases outside the gene matches. Per germline, CDR1 LNHNV and CDR2 YYDKDF (reference sequence). The CDR3 region is CATSSGTENYEQYF. CDR3 nucleotide sequence: TGTGCCACCAGCTCCGGGACAGAGAACTACGAGCAGTACTTC.

The rearrangement links TRBV10-3 to TRBJ2-5, with TRBD1 as a possible D gene (6 bases). There are 11 residues in the CDR3. V gave up 5 bases and J gave up 5 bases, with 6 bases separating them. Germline CDR1 ENHRY, CDR2 SYGVKD. CDR3: CAISTGETQYF. The CDR3 coding sequence is TGTGCCATCAGTACAGGGGAGACCCAGTACTTC.